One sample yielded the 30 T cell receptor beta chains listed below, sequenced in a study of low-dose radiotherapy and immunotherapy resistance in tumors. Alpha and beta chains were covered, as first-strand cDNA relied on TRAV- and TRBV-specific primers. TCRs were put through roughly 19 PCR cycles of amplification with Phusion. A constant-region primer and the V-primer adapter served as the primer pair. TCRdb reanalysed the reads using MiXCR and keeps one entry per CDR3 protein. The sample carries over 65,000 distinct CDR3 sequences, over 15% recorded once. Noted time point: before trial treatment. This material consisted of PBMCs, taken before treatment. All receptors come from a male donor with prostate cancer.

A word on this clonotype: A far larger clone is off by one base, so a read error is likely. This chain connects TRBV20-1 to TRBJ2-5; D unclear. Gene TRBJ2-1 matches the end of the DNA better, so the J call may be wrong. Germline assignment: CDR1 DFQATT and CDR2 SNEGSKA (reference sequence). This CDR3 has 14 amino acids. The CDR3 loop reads CSARTRLSYNEQFF. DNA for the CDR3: TGCAGTGCTAGGACGAGACTCTCGTACAATGAGCAGTTCTTC.

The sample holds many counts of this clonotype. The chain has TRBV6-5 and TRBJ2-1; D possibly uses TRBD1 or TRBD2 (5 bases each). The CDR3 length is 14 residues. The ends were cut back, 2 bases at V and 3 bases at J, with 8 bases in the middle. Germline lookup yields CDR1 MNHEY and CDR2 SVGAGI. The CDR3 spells CASSYRGVYNEQFF. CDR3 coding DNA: TGTGCCAGCAGTTACCGGGGCGTCTACAATGAGCAGTTCTTC.

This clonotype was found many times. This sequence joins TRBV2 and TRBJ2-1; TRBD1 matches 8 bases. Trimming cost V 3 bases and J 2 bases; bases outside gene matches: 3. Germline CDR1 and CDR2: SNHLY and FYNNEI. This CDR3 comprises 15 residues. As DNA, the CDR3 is TGTGCCAGCAGTGAGCAGGGGGCGACCTACAATGAGCAGTTCTTC. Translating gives CASSEQGATYNEQFF.

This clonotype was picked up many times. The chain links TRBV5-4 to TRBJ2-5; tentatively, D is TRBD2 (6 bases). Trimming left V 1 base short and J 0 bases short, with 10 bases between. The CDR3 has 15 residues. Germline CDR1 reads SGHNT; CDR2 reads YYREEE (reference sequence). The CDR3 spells CASSLSGRYQETQYF. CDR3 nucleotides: TGTGCCAGCAGCTTGTCGGGGAGGTACCAAGAGACCCAGTACTTC.

The CDR3 DNA reads TGTGCCAGCAGCCAAGATGGGGGCAGCAATCAGCCCCAGCATTTT. This codes for CASSQDGGSNQPQHF. V usage is TRBV3-1 and J usage is TRBJ1-5; tentative D call: TRBD1 (6 bases). This CDR3 is 15 amino acids long. V lost 0 bases to trimming and J lost 1 base, with 7 bases between them. Germline V gives CDR1 LGHDT, CDR2 YNNKEL (reference sequence).

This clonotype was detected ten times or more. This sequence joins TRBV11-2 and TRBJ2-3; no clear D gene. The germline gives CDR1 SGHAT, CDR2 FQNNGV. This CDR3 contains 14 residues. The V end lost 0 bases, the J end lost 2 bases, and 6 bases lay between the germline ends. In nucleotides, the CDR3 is TGTGCCAGCAGCTTAGAACAACACACAGATACGCAGTATTTT. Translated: CASSLEQHTDTQYF. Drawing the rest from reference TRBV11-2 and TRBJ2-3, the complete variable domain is EAGVAQSPRYKIIEKRQSVAFWCNPISGHATLYWYQQILGQGPKLLIQFQNNGVVDDSQLPKDRFSAERLKGVDSTLKIQPAKLEDSAVYLCASSLEQHTDTQYFGPGTRLTVL.

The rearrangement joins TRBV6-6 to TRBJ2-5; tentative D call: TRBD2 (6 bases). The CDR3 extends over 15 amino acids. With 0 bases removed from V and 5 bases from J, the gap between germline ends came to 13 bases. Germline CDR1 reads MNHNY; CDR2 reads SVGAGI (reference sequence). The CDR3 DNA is TGTGCCAGCAGTTACTCGGGTTCTGGGGGGGAGACCCAGTACTTC. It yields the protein CASSYSGSGGETQYF.

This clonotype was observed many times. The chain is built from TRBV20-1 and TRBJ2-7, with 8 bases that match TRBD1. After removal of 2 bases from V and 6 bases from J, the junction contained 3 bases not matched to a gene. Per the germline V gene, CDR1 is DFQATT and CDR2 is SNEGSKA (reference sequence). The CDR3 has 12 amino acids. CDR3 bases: TGCAGTGCTAGACAGGGGGCAGTCGAGCAGTACTTC. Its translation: CSARQGAVEQYF.

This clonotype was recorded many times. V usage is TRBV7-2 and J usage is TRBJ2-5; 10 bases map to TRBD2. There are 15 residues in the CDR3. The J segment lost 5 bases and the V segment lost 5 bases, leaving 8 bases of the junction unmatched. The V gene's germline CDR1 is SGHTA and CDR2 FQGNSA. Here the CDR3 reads CASSPERGGLETQYF. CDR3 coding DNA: TGTGCCAGCAGCCCAGAGCGGGGGGGGTTGGAGACCCAGTACTTC. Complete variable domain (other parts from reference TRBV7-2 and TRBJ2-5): GAGVSQSPSNKVTEKGKDVELRCDPISGHTALYWYRQSLGQGLEFLIYFQGNSAPDKSGLPSDRFSAERTGGSVSTLTIQRTQQEDSAVYLCASSPERGGLETQYFGPGTRLLVL.

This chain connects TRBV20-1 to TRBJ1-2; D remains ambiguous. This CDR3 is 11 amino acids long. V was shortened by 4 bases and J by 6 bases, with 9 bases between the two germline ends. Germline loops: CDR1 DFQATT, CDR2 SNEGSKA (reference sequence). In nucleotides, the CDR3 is TGCAGTGCTATTGTTCTGGATGGCTACACCTTC. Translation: CSAIVLDGYTF.

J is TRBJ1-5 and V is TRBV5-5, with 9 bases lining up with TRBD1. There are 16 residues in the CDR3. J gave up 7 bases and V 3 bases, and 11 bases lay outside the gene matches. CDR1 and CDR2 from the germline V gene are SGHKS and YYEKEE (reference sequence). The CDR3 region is CASSSQTGGRLQPQHF. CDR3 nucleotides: TGTGCCAGCAGCTCGCAGACAGGGGGGCGTTTGCAGCCCCAGCATTTT.

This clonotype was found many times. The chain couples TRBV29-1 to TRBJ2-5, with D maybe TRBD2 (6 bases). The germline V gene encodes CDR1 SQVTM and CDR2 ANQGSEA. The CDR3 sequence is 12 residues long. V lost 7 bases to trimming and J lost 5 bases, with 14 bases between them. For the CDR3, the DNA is TGCAGCGGGGGAGGCATTGGGGAGACCCAGTACTTC. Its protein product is CSGGGIGETQYF. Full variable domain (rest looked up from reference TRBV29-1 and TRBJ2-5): SAVISQKPSRDICQRGTSLTIQCQVDSQVTMMFWYRQQPGQSLTLIATANQGSEATYESGFVIDKFPISRPNLTFSTLTVSNMSPEDSSIYLCSGGGIGETQYFGPGTRLLVL.

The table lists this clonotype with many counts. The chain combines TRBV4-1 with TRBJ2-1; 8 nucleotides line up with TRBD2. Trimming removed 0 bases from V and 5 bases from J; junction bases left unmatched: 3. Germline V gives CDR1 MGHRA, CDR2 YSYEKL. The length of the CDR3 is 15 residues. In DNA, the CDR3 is TGCGCCAGCAGCCAAGACAGCGGGGGCCACAATGAGCAGTTCTTC. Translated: CASSQDSGGHNEQFF.

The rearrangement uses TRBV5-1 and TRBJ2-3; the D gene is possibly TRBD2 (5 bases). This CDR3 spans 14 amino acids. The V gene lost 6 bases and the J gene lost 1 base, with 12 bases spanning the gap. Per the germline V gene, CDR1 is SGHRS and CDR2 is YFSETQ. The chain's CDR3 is CASKAGSGTDTQYF. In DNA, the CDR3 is TGCGCCAGCAAGGCGGGCTCGGGCACAGATACGCAGTATTTT.

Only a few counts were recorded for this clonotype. The CDR3 region has the DNA TGCGCCAGCAGCTTGGTGGGACTAGCGGAAGAGACCCAGTACTTC. Protein product: CASSLVGLAEETQYF. V and J are TRBV5-1 and TRBJ2-5; TRBD2 matches at 11 bases. Trimming removed 0 bases from V and 3 bases from J; junction bases left unmatched: 1. Germline CDR1 is SGHRS and CDR2 is YFSETQ. The CDR3 extends over 15 amino acids.

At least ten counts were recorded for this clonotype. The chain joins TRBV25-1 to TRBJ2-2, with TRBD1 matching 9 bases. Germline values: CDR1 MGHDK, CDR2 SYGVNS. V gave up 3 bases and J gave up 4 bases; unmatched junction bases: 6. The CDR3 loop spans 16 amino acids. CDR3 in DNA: TGTGCCAGCAGTGAGGCCGGGACAGGGCTCACCGGGGAGCTGTTTTTT. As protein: CASSEAGTGLTGELFF.

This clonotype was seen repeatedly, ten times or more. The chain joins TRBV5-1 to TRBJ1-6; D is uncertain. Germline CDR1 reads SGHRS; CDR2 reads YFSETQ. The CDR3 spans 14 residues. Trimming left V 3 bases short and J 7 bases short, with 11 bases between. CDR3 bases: TGCGCCAGCAGCTACCAGACGGGAAATTCACCCCTCCACTTT. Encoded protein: CASSYQTGNSPLHF.

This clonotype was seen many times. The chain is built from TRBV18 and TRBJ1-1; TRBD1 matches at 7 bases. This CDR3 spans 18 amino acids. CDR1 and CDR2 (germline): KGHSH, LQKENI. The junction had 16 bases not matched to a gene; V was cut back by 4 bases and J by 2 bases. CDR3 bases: TGTGCCAGCTCACGACTCCAATTCGACGGGACAGCTAACACTGAAGCTTTCTTT. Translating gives CASSRLQFDGTANTEAFF.

The CDR3 nucleotides are TGCAGCGTTGATCAGGGAGCCACTGAAGCTTTCTTT. This translates into CSVDQGATEAFF. The V and J genes are TRBV29-1 and TRBJ1-1; D might be TRBD1 (5 bases). Trimming took off 3 bases at V and 4 bases at J, with 9 bases between the two ends. Germline V lookup: CDR1 SQVTM, CDR2 ANQGSEA. This CDR3 is built from 12 residues.

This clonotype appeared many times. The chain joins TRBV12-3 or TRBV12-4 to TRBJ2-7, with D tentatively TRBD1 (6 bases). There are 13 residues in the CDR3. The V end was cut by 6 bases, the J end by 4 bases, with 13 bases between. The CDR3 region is CASSIGQTYEQYF. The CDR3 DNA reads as TGTGCCAGCAGCATAGGACAGACATACGAGCAGTACTTC.

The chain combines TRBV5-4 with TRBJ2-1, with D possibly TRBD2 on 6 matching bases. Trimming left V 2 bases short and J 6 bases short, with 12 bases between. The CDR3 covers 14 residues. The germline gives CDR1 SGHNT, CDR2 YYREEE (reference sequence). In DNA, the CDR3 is TGTGCCAGCAGCTTCAGGGCTAGCGCCAATGAGCAGTTCTTC. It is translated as CASSFRASANEQFF.

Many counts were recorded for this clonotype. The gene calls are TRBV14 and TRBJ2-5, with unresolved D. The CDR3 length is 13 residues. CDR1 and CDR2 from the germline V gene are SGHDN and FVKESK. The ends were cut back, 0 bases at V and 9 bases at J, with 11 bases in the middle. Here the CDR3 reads CASSQDLGGSQYF. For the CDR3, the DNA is TGTGCCAGCAGCCAAGATCTTGGTGGGTCCCAGTACTTC.

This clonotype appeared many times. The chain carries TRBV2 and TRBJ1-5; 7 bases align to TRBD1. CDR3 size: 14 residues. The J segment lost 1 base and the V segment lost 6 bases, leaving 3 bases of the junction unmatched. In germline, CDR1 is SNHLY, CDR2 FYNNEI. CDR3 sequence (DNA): TGTGCCAGCAGGGAGGGGGCGAGCAATCAGCCCCAGCATTTT. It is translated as CASREGASNQPQHF. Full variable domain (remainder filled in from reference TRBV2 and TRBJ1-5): EPEVTQTPSHQVTQMGQEVILRCVPISNHLYFYWYRQILGQKVEFLVSFYNNEISEKSEIFDDQFSVERPDGSNFTLKIRSTKLEDSAMYFCASREGASNQPQHFGDGTRLSIL.

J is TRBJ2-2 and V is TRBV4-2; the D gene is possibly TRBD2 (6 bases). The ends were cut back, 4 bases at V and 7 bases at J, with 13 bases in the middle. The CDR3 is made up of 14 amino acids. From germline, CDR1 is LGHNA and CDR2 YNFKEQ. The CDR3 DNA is TGTGCCAGCAGCCCCCCCCGCGGGGTCGGGGAGCTGTTTTTT. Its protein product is CASSPPRGVGELFF.

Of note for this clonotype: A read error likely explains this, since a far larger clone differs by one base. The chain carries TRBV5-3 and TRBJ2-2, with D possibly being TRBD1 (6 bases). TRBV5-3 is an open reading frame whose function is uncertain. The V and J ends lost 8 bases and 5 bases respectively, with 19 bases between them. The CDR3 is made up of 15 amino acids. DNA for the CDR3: TGTGCCAGCAGCCGAAGCACAGGGAAAACCGGGGAGCTGTTTTTT. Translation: CASSRSTGKTGELFF.

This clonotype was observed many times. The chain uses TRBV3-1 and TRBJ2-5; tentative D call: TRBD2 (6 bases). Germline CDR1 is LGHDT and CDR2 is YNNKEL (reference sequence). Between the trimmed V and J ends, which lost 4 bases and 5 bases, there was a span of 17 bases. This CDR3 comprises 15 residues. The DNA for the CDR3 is TGTGCCAGCAGCCGAGCTCCGGAGGGCTGGGAGACCCAGTACTTC. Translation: CASSRAPEGWETQYF.

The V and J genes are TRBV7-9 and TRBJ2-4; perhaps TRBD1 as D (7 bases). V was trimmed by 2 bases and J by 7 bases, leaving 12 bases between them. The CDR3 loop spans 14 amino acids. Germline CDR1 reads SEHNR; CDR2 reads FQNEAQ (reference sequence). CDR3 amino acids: CASSLSQGGNIQYF. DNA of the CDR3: TGTGCCAGCAGCTTAAGTCAGGGGGGCAACATTCAGTACTTC.

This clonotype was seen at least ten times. The DNA for the CDR3 is TGCAGCGTTGAAGGACGGAGCGGACAAGAGACCCAGTACTTC. As protein: CSVEGRSGQETQYF. The chain carries TRBV29-1 and TRBJ2-5, with TRBD2 as a possible D gene (5 bases). CDR3 length equals 14 residues. In germline, CDR1 is SQVTM, CDR2 ANQGSEA. The V and J ends lost 1 base and 2 bases respectively, with 11 bases between them.

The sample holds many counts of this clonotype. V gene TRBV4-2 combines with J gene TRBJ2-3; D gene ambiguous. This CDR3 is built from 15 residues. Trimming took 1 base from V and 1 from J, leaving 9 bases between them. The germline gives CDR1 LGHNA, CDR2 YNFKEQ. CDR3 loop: CASSQGVAGTDTQYF. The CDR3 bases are TGTGCCAGCAGCCAAGGGGTCGCAGGCACAGATACGCAGTATTTT.

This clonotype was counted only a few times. The CDR3 DNA follows: TGCGCCAGCAGGGCGGGGTCTGGGATCACCTACGAGCAGTACTTC. Protein sequence: CASRAGSGITYEQYF. J is TRBJ2-7 and V is TRBV5-1; D is possibly TRBD2 (6 bases). In germline, CDR1 is SGHRS, CDR2 YFSETQ. Trimming took 5 bases from V and 2 from J, leaving 17 bases between them. There are 15 residues in the CDR3.